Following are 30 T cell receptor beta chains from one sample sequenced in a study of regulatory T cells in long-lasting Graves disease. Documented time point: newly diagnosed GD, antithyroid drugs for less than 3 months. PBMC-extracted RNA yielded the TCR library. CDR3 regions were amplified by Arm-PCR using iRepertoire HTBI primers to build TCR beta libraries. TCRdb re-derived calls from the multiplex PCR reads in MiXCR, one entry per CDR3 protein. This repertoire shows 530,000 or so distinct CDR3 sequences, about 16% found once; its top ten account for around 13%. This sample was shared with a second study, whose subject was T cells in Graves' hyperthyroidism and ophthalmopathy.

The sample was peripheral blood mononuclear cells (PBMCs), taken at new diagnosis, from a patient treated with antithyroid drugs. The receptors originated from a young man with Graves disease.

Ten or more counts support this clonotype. The CDR3: CASTQTPAGHEQYF. The CDR3 region has the DNA TGTGCCAGCACCCAAACCCCCGCGGGCCACGAGCAGTACTTC. The chain uses TRBV6-1 and TRBJ2-7; a possible D gene is TRBD2 (5 bases). The CDR3 sequence is 14 residues long. CDR1 and CDR2 from the germline V gene are MNHNS and SASEGT. The V end lost 7 bases, the J end lost 5 bases, and 18 bases lay between the germline ends.

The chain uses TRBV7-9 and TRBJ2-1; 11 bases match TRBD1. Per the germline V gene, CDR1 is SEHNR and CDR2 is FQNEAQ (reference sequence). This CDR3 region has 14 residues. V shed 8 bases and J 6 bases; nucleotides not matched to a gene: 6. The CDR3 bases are TGTGCCAGCGAGTTGGGACAGGGGGTCAATGAGCAGTTCTTC. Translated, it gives CASELGQGVNEQFF.

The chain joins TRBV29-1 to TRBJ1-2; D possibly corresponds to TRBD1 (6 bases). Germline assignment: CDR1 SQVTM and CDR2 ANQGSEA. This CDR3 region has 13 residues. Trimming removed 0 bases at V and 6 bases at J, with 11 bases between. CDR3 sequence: CSVEDQGNDGYTF. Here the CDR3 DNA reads TGCAGCGTTGAAGATCAGGGGAACGATGGCTACACCTTC.

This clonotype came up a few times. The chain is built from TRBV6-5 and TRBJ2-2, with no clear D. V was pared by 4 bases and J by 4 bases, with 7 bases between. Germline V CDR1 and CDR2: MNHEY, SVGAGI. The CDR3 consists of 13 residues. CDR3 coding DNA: TGTGCCAGCAGTTCAAGTAGCACCGGGGAGCTGTTTTTT. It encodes CASSSSSTGELFF.

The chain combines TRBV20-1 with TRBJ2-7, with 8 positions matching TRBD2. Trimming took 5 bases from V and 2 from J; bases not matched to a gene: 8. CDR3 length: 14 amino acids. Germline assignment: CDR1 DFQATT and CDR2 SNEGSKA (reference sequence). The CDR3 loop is CSALIAGRTYEQYF. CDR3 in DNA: TGCAGTGCTCTTATAGCGGGGAGGACCTACGAGCAGTACTTC.

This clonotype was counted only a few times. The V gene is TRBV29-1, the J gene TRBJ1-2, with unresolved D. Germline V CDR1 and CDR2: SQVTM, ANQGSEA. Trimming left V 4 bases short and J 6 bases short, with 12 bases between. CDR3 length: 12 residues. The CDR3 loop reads CSVGAAKNGYTF. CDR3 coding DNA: TGCAGCGTTGGCGCGGCTAAAAATGGCTACACCTTC.

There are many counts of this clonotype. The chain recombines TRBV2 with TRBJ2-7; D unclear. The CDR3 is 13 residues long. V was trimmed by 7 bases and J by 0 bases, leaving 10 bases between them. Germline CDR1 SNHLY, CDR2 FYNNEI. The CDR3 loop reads CASTAGYSYEQYF. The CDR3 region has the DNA TGTGCCAGCACGGCCGGGTACTCCTACGAGCAGTACTTC.

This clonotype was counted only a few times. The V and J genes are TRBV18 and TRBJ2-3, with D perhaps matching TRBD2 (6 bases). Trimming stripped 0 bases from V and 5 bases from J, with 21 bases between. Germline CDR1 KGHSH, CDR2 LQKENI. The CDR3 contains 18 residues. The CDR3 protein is CASSPPLDSGAPGDTQYF. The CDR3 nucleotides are TGTGCCAGCTCACCACCGTTGGATAGCGGCGCGCCGGGAGATACGCAGTATTTT.

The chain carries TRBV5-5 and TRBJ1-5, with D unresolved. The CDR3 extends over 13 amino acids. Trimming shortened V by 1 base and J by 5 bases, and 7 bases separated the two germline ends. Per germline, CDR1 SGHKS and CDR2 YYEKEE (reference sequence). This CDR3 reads CASSLRFDQPQHF. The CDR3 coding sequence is TGTGCCAGCAGCTTGCGGTTCGATCAGCCCCAGCATTTT.

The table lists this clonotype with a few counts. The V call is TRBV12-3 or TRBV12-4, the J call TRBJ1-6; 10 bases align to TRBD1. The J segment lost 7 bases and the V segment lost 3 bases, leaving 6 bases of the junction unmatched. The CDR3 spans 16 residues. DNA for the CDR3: TGTGCCAGCAGTTTGGGTTCGGGACAGGGGAATTCACCCCTCCACTTT. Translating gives CASSLGSGQGNSPLHF.

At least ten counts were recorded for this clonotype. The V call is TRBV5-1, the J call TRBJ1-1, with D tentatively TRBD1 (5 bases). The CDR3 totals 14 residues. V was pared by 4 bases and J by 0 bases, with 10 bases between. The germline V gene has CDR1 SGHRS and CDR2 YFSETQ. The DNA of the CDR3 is TGCGCCAGCAGCCGGGGACGGGTGAACACTGAAGCTTTCTTT. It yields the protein CASSRGRVNTEAFF.

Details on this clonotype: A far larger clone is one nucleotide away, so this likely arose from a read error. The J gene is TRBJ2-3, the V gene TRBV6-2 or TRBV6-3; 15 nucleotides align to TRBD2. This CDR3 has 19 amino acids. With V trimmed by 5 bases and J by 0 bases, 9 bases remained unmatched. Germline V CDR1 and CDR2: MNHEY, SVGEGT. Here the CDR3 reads CASSGGTSGRSPSTDTQYF. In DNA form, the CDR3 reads TGTGCCAGCAGTGGGGGGACTAGCGGGAGGTCTCCTAGCACAGATACGCAGTATTTT.

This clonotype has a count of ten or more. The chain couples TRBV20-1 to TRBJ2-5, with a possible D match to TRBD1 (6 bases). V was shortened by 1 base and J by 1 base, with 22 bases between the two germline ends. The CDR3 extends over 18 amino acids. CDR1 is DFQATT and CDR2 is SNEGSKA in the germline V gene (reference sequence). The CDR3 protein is CSARAVAAEPGVQETQYF. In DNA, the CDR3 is TGCAGTGCTAGAGCGGTGGCCGCGGAGCCAGGGGTCCAAGAGACCCAGTACTTC.

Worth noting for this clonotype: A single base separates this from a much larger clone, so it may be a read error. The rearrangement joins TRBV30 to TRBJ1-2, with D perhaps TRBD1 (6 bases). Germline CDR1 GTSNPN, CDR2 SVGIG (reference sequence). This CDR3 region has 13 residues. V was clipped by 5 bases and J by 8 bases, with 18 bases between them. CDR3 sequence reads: CAWLPAGARGYTF. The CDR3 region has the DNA TGTGCCTGGCTCCCGGCGGGGGCTCGGGGCTACACCTTC.

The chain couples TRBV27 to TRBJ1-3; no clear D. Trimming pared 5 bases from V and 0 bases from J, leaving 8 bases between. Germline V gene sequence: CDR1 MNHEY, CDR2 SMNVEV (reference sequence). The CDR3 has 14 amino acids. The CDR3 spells CASSKQSSGNTIYF. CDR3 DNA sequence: TGTGCCAGCAGTAAACAAAGCTCTGGAAACACCATATATTTT.

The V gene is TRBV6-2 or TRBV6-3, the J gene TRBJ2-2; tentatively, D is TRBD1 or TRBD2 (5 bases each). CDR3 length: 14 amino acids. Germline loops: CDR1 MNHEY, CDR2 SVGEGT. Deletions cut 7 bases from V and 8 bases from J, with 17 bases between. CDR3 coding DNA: TGTGCCAGCAAACCCCAAAATGAGGGGGGGGAGCTGTTTTTT. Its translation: CASKPQNEGGELFF.

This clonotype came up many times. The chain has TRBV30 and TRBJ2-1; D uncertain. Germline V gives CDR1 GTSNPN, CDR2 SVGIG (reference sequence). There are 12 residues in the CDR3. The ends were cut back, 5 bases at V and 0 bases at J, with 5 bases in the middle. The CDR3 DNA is TGTGCCTGGGGAAGCTCCTACAATGAGCAGTTCTTC. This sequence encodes CAWGSSYNEQFF.

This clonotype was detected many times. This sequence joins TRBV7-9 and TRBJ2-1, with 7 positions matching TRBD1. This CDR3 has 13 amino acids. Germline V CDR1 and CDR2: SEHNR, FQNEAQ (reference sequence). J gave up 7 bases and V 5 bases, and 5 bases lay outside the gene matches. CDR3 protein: CASSPPGGNEQFF. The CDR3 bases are TGTGCCAGCAGCCCCCCAGGGGGAAATGAGCAGTTCTTC.

The DNA of the CDR3 is TGTGCCATGGGAGACAGCTCCAAGGGGACCCAGTACTTC. Translating it yields CAMGDSSKGTQYF. V and J are TRBV10-3 and TRBJ2-5, with D perhaps being TRBD1 or TRBD2 (5 bases each). This CDR3 region has 13 residues. V lost 9 bases to trimming and J lost 7 bases, with 18 bases between them. From germline, CDR1 is ENHRY and CDR2 SYGVKD.

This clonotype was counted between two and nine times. CDR3 residues: CASSKQGASNQPQHF. CDR3 bases: TGTGCCAGTAGTAAACAGGGGGCTAGCAATCAGCCCCAGCATTTT. The chain joins TRBV19 to TRBJ1-5; 9 bases map to TRBD1. Germline trimming cut 4 bases from V and 0 bases from J; bases unmatched to any gene: 1. Germline V lookup: CDR1 LNHDA, CDR2 SQIVND (reference sequence). CDR3 length: 15 amino acids.

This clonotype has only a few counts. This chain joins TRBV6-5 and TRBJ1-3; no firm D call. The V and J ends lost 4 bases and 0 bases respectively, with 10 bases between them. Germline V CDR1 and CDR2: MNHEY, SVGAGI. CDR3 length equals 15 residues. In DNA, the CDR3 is TGTGCCAGCAGTTTGGTGGGATCCTCTGGAAACACCATATATTTT. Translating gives CASSLVGSSGNTIYF.

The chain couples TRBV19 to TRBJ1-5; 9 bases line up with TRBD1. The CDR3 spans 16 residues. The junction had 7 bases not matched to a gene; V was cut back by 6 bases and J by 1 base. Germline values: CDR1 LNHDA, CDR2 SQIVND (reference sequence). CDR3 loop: CASSIQGARSNQPQHF. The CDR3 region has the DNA TGTGCCAGTAGCATACAGGGGGCGCGGAGCAATCAGCCCCAGCATTTT. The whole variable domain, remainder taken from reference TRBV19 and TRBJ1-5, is DGGITQSPKYLFRKEGQNVTLSCEQNLNHDAMYWYRQDPGQGLRLIYYSQIVNDFQKGDIAEGYSVSREKKESFPLTVTSAQKNPTAFYLCASSIQGARSNQPQHFGDGTRLSIL.

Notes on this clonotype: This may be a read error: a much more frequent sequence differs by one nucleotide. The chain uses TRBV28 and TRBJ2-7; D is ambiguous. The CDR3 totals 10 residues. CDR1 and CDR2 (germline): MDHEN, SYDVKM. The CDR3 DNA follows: TGTGCCAGCAGTCGCATCCGGCAGTGCTTC. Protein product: CASSRIRQCF.

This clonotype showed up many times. CDR3 protein: CASSTSPGEGGGTDTQYF. The CDR3 DNA reads TGTGCCAGCAGCACCTCACCTGGGGAGGGCGGGGGCACAGATACGCAGTATTTT. The chain has TRBV11-3 and TRBJ2-3; the match to TRBD2 covers 7 bases. This CDR3 region has 18 residues. The V gene end was trimmed by 5 bases and the J gene end by 1 base; junction bases not matched to a gene: 15. Germline V gene data show CDR1 as SGHNT and CDR2 as YENEEA.

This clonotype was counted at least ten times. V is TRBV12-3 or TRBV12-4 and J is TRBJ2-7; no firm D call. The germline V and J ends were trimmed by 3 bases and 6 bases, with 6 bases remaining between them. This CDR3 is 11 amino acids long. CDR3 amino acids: CASSFTREQYF. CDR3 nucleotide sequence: TGTGCCAGCAGTTTCACACGCGAGCAGTACTTC.

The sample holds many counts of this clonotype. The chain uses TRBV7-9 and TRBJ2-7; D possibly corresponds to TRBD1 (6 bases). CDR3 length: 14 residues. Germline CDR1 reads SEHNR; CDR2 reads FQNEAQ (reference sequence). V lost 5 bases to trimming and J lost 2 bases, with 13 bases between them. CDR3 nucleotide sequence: TGTGCCAGCAGCACAGTCCGGGACACCTACGAGCAGTACTTC. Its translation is CASSTVRDTYEQYF.

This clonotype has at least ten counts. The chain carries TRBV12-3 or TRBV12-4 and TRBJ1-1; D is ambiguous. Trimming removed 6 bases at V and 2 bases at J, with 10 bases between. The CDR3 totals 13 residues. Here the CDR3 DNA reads TGTGCCAGCAGCTTATACTCCAACACTGAAGCTTTCTTT. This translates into CASSLYSNTEAFF.

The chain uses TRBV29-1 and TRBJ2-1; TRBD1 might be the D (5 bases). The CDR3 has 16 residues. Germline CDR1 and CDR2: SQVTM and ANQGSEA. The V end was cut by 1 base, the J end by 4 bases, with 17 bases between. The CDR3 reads CSVEAGQADKYNEQFF. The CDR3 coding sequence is TGCAGCGTTGAAGCAGGTCAGGCGGACAAATACAATGAGCAGTTCTTC.

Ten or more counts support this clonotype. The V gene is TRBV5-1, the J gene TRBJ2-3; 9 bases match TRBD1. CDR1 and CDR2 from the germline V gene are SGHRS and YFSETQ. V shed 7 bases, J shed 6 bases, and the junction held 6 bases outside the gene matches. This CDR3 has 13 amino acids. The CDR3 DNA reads TGCGCCAGCGGGACAGGGTTCACCGATACGCAGTATTTT. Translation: CASGTGFTDTQYF.

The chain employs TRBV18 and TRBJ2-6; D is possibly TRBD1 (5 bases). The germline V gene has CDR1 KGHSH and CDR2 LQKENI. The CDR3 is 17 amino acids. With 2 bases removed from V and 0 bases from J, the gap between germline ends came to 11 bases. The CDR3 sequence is CASSPIGDNSGANVLTF. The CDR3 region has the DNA TGTGCCAGCTCACCAATAGGGGATAACTCTGGGGCCAACGTCCTGACTTTC. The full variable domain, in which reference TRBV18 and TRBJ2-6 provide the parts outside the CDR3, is NAGVMQNPRHLVRRRGQEARLRCSPMKGHSHVYWYRQLPEEGLKFMVYLQKENIIDESGMPKERFSAEFPKEGPSILRIQQVVRGDSAAYFCASSPIGDNSGANVLTFGAGSRLTVL.